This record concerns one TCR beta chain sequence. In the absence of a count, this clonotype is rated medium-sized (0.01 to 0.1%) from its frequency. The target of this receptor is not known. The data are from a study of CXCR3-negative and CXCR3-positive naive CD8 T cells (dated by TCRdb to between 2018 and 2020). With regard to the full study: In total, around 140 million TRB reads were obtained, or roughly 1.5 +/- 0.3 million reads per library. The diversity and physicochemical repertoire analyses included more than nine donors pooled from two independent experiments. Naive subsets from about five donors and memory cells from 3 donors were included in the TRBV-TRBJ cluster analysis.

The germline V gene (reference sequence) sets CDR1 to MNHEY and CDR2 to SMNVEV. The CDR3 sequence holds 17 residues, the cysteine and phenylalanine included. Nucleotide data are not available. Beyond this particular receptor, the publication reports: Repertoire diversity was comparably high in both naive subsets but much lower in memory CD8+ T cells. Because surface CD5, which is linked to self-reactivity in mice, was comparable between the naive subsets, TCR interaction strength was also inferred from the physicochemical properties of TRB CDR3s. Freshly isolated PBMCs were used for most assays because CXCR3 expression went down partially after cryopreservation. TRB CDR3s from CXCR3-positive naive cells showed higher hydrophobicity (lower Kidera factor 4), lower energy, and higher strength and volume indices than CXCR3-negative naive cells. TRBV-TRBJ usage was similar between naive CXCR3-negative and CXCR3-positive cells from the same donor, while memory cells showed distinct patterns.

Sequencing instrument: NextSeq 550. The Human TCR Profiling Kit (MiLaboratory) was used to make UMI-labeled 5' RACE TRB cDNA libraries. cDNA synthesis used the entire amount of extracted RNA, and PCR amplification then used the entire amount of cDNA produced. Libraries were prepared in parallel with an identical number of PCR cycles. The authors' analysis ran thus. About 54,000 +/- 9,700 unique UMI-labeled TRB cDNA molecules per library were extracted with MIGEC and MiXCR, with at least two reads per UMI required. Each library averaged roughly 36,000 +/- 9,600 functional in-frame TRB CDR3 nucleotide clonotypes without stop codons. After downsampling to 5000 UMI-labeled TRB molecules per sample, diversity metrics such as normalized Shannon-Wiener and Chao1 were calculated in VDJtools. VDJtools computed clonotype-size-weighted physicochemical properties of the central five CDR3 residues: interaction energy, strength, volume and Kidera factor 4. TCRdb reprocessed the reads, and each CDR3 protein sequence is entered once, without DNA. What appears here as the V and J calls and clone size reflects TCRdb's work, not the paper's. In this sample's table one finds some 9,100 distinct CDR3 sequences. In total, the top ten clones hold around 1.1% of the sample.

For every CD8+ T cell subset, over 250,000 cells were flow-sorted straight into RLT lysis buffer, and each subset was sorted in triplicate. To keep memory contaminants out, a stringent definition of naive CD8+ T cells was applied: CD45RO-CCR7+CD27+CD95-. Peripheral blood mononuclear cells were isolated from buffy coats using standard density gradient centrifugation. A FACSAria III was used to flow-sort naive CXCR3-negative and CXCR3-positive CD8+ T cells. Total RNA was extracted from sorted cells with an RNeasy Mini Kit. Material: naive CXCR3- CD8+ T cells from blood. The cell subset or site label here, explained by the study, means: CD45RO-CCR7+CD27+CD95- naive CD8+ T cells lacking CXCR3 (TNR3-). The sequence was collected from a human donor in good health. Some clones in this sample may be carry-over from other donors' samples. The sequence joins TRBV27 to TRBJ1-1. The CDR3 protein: CASSPHWTANMNTEAFF.